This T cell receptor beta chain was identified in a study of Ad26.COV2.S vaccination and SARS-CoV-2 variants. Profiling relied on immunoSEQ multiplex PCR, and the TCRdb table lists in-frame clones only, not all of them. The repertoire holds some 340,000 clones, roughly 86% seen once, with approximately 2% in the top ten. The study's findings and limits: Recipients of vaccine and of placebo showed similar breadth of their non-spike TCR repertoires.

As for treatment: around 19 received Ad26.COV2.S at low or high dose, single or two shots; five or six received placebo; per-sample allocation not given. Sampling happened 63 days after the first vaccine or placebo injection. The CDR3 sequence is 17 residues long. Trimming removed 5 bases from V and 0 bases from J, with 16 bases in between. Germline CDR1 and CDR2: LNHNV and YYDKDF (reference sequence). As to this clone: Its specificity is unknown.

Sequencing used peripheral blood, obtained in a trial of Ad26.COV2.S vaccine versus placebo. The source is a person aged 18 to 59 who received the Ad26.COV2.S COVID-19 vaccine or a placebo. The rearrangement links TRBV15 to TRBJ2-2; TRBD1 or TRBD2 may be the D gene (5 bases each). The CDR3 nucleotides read TGTGCCACCAGCCAGGGTGATAGCGAAACGAACACCGGGGAGCTGTTTTTT. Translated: CATSQGDSETNTGELFF.